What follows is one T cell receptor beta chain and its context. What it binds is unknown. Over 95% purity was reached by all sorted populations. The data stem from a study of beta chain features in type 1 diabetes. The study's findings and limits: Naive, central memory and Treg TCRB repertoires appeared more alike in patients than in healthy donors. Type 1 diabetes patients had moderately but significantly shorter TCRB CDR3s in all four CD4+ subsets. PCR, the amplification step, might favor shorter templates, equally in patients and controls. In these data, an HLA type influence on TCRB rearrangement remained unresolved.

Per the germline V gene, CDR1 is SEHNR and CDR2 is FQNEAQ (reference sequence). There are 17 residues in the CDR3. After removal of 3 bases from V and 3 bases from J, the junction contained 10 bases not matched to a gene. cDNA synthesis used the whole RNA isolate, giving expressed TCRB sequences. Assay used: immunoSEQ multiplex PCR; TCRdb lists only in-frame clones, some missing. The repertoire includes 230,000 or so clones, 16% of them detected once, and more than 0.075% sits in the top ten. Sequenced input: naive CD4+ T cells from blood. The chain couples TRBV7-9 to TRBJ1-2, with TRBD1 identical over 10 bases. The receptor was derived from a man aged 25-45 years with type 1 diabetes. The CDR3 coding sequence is TGTGCCAGCAGCTTTTTACCGGGACAGGGGTCCTACTATGGCTACACCTTC. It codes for CASSFLPGQGSYYGYTF. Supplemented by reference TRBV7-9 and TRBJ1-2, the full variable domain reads DTGVSQNPRHKITKRGQNVTFRCDPISEHNRLYWYRQTLGQGPEFLTYFQNEAQLEKSRLLSDRFSAERPKGSFSTLEIQRTEQGDSAMYLCASSFLPGQGSYYGYTFGSGTRLTVV.